This section outlines one T cell receptor (beta chain) sequence together with its context. What it binds is not known. This sample was taken from a study of T cell responses to AZD1222 COVID-19 vaccine. Whole-study findings and limits: Among AZD1222 vaccinees, only 5 to 7 were seropositive at baseline. The donor cohort was predominantly white British with a female majority, and clonal diversity may have been underestimated. Researchers report vaccine-associated CD4 TCRs spanning spike, with dominance at 160-218 and 743-854.

The CDR3 contains 13 residues. V was pared by 4 bases and J by 5 bases, with 11 bases between. CDR1 SGHTA and CDR2 FQGNSA come from the germline V gene. Method: immunoSEQ multiplex PCR; TCRdb's copy keeps in-frame clones and lacks some. This sample's clone table lists 150,000 or so clones. Sequenced input: peripheral blood. This sequence joins TRBV7-2 and TRBJ1-1; the D is unclear. The sequence was collected from an adult in good health. CDR3 residues: CASSSLPGTEAFF. As DNA, the CDR3 is TGTGCCAGCAGCTCCCTTCCGGGAACTGAAGCTTTCTTT.